The TCR beta chain described here comes from a study of blood T cell repertoires in COVID-19. Background on the study: Acute and convalescent COVID-19 specimens originated in the United States, Italy and Spain.

Here immunoSEQ multiplex PCR was the method, and the copy in TCRdb shows in-frame clones only, minus some. Of nearly 95,000 clones in the sample, almost 80% were seen once. The germline gives CDR1 MNHNY, CDR2 SVGAGI (reference sequence). CDR3 size: 13 residues. The V gene lost 8 bases and the J gene lost 5 bases, with 15 bases spanning the gap. Sequencing was performed on peripheral blood. The chain has TRBV6-6 and TRBJ1-1; D is possibly TRBD1 (5 bases). This sequence was found in a human donor in a cohort sampled during active COVID-19. Here the CDR3 reads CASLFQGTTEAFF. The CDR3 bases are TGTGCCAGCCTATTCCAGGGTACAACTGAAGCTTTCTTT.